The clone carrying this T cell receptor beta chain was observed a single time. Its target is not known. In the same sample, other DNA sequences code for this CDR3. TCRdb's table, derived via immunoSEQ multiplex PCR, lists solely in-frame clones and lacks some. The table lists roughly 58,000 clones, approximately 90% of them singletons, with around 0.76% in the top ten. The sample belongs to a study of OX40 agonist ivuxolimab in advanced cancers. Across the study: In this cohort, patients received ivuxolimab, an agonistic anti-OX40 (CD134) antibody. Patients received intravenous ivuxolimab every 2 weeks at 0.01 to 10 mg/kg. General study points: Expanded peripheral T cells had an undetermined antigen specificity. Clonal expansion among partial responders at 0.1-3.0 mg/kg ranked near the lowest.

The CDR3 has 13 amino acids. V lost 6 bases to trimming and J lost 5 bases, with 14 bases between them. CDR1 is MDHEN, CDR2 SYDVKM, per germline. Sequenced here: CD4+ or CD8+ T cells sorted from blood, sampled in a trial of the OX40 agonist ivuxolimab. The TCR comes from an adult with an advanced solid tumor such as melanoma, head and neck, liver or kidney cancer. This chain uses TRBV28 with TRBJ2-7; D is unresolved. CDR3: CASRTDFGHEQYF. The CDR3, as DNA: TGTGCCAGCAGGACCGACTTCGGGCACGAGCAGTACTTC.